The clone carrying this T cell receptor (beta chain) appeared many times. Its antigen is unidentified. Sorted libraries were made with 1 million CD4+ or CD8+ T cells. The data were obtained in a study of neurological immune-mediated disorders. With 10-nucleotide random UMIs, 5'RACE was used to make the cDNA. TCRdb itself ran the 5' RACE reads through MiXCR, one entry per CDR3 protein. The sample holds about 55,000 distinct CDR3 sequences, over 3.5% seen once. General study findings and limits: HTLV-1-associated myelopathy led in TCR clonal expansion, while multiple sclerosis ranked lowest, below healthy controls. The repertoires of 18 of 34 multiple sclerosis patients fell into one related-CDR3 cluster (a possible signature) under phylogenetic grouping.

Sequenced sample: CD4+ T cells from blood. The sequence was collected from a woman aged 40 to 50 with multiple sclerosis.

CDR3 coding DNA: TGTGCCAGCAGCGCGGGGCCTGACGGGAATTCACCCCTCCACTTT. Amino acid sequence: CASSAGPDGNSPLHF. The chain couples TRBV9 to TRBJ1-6; maybe TRBD1 (5 bases). CDR1 is SGDLS and CDR2 is YYNGEE in the germline V gene. The CDR3 is 15 amino acids. V lost 3 bases, J lost 7 bases, and 14 bases lay in between.